The 28 T cell receptor beta chains presented below share a single source sample, sequenced in a study of breast tumors, draining lymph nodes, adjacent tissues. Breast cancer patients provided tissue from their axillary draining lymph nodes. MiXCR, run by TCRdb on the multiplex PCR reads, gives a single entry per CDR3 protein. The sample comprises some 130,000 distinct CDR3 sequences, 15% to 20% of which are singletons, and roughly 4% rests with the top ten. Source material: axillary lymph node tissue. Source of these receptors: a female donor with breast cancer. Some clones in this sample may be carry-over from other donors' samples.

This clonotype was observed at least ten times. This chain links TRBV5-1 with TRBJ2-1; the match to TRBD2 covers 9 bases. CDR1 is SGHRS, CDR2 YFSETQ, per germline. J gave up 8 bases and V 0 bases, and 12 bases lay outside the gene matches. This CDR3 comprises 17 residues. CDR3 in DNA: TGCGCCAGCAGCTTGGAGGGTAGCGGGGGCCTGAGATATGAGCAGTTCTTC. Amino acid sequence: CASSLEGSGGLRYEQFF.

Ten or more counts support this clonotype. The chain uses TRBV2 and TRBJ1-6; 7 bases are shared with TRBD1. Germline V CDR1 and CDR2: SNHLY, FYNNEI. J gave up 7 bases and V 6 bases, and 9 bases lay outside the gene matches. The CDR3 sequence is 15 residues long. CDR3 sequence reads: CASRGGTARNSPLHF. The CDR3 DNA reads as TGTGCCAGCAGGGGTGGGACAGCCCGGAATTCACCCCTCCACTTT.

This clonotype was seen a few times. This chain joins TRBV12-3 or TRBV12-4 and TRBJ1-1; D is uncertain. The CDR3 has 13 amino acids. The ends were cut back, 6 bases at V and 1 base at J, with 9 bases in the middle. The CDR3 protein is CASSVTGNTEAFF. CDR3 nucleotides: TGTGCCAGCAGCGTAACGGGGAACACTGAAGCTTTCTTT.

This clonotype has a count of ten or more. The chain uses TRBV7-9 and TRBJ1-3, with a tentative D call TRBD1 (5 bases). The germline V gene encodes CDR1 SEHNR and CDR2 FQNEAQ (reference sequence). There are 18 residues in the CDR3. The V end was cut by 4 bases, the J end by 2 bases, with 21 bases between. The DNA of the CDR3 is TGTGCCAGCAGCTCGCAGGGAATTAAGCCTTTGGCTGGAAACACCATATATTTT. Residues: CASSSQGIKPLAGNTIYF. Full variable domain (outside the CDR3, taken from reference TRBV7-9 and TRBJ1-3): DTGVSQNPRHKITKRGQNVTFRCDPISEHNRLYWYRQTLGQGPEFLTYFQNEAQLEKSRLLSDRFSAERPKGSFSTLEIQRTEQGDSAMYLCASSSQGIKPLAGNTIYFGEGSWLTVV.

This clonotype was found many times. The gene calls are TRBV19 and TRBJ2-7; unclear D gene. CDR3 length: 15 amino acids. Germline CDR1 LNHDA, CDR2 SQIVND (reference sequence). V was clipped by 6 bases and J by 0 bases, with 15 bases between them. The CDR3 sequence is CASSTGRALSYEQYF. The CDR3 nucleotides read TGTGCCAGTAGCACCGGAAGGGCCCTCTCCTACGAGCAGTACTTC.

Ten or more counts support this clonotype. The V and J genes are TRBV25-1 and TRBJ1-6; D gene ambiguous. This CDR3 comprises 14 residues. The V end lost 5 bases, the J end lost 3 bases, and 8 bases lay between the germline ends. CDR1 and CDR2 (germline): MGHDK, SYGVNS. The CDR3 bases are TGTGCCAGCAGTCCCCGGGACTATAATTCACCCCTCCACTTT. Translation gives CASSPRDYNSPLHF. The full variable domain, in which reference TRBV25-1 and TRBJ1-6 provide the parts outside the CDR3, is EADIYQTPRYLVIGTGKKITLECSQTMGHDKMYWYQQDPGMELHLIHYSYGVNSTEKGDLSSESTVSRIRTEHFPLTLESARPSHTSQYLCASSPRDYNSPLHFGNGTRLTVT.

V usage is TRBV5-8 and J usage is TRBJ2-3, with a possible D match to TRBD2 (6 bases). Deletions cut 5 bases from V and 0 bases from J, with 19 bases between. CDR1 is SGHTS and CDR2 is YDEGEE in the germline V gene. This CDR3 region has 17 residues. The CDR3 reads CASSVMGLARSTDTQYF. The CDR3 coding sequence is TGTGCCAGCAGTGTGATGGGTCTAGCGAGGAGCACAGATACGCAGTATTTT.

In the case of this clonotype: One end of the junction fails to match germline, which may point to a read error. The V call is TRBV4-1, the J call TRBJ2-7; 9 bases map to TRBD2. The CDR3 has 15 residues. The germline V gene encodes CDR1 MGHRA and CDR2 YSYEKL. The CDR3 sequence is CASSQGSGSFYERYF. In nucleotides, the CDR3 is TGCGCCAGCAGCCAAGGTAGCGGGAGCTTCTACGAGCGGTACTTC.

This clonotype occurred many times. This chain connects TRBV20-1 to TRBJ2-5, with D perhaps matching TRBD2 (6 bases). There are 16 residues in the CDR3. Germline CDR1 is DFQATT and CDR2 is SNEGSKA (reference sequence). Trimming removed 1 base at V and 4 bases at J, with 19 bases between. The CDR3 is CSARAQLRGLGETQYF. CDR3 coding DNA: TGCAGTGCTAGAGCGCAGCTGCGGGGTCTTGGAGAGACCCAGTACTTC.

This clonotype has ten or more counts. V and J are TRBV5-1 and TRBJ1-4; 7 bases are a match to TRBD1. This CDR3 is 14 amino acids long. The ends lost 1 base at V and 4 bases at J; junction bases unmatched: 1. Per germline, CDR1 SGHRS and CDR2 YFSETQ. The CDR3 region has the DNA TGCGCCAGCAGCTTGACAGGGGATAATGAAAAACTGTTTTTT. Translation gives CASSLTGDNEKLFF.

This clonotype was detected ten times or more. This rearrangement joins TRBV19 to TRBJ1-5; TRBD1 matches at 9 bases. The germline V gene encodes CDR1 LNHDA and CDR2 SQIVND (reference sequence). J lost 3 bases, V lost 4 bases, and 4 bases had no gene match. CDR3 length equals 15 residues. CDR3 DNA sequence: TGTGCCAGTAGTACAGGGACAGGGAACAATCAGCCCCAGCATTTT. This sequence encodes CASSTGTGNNQPQHF.

This clonotype has at least ten counts. The gene calls are TRBV7-2 and TRBJ2-5, with a possible D match to TRBD2 (5 bases). The CDR3 is 16 amino acids. V lost 2 bases and J lost 5, with 18 bases in between. The germline CDR1 and CDR2 sequences are SGHTA and FQGNSA. Written as DNA, the CDR3 is TGTGCCAGCAGCTTATTGGCGGGCGCCCCGGGGGAGACCCAGTACTTC. Encoded protein: CASSLLAGAPGETQYF.

As for this clonotype: A read error may account for a junction end that differs from germline. The J gene is TRBJ2-5, the V gene TRBV12-3 or TRBV12-4; D uncertain. The CDR3 runs 13 residues. The CDR3 reads CASSVRHQEAQYF. In DNA, the CDR3 is TGTGCCAGCAGTGTGAGACATCAAGAGGCCCAGTACTTC.

This clonotype was counted many times. The rearrangement uses TRBV6-6 and TRBJ2-7; 7 nucleotides line up with TRBD1. The germline gives CDR1 MNHNY, CDR2 SVGAGI (reference sequence). CDR3 size: 15 residues. V lost 4 bases, J lost 1 base, and 7 bases stayed unmatched. CDR3 region: CASSLSRTGSYEQYF. The CDR3 region has the DNA TGTGCCAGCAGTTTATCCCGGACAGGTTCCTACGAGCAGTACTTC.

The gene calls are TRBV28 and TRBJ2-7, with 11 nucleotides matching TRBD2. After removal of 9 bases from V and 7 bases from J, the junction contained 17 bases not matched to a gene. Germline V gene data show CDR1 as MDHEN and CDR2 as SYDVKM. The CDR3 is 16 residues long. The CDR3 protein is CASPPGLAAKPEEQYF. CDR3 in DNA: TGTGCCAGTCCCCCGGGACTAGCGGCGAAGCCGGAAGAGCAGTACTTC.

This chain joins TRBV6-1 and TRBJ2-1; D unclear. The CDR3 is 15 amino acids. CDR1 is MNHNS and CDR2 is SASEGT in the germline V gene. The V and J ends lost 2 bases and 10 bases respectively, with 18 bases between them. This chain's CDR3 is CASSERAVGLLEQFF. The CDR3, as DNA: TGTGCCAGCAGTGAACGGGCAGTCGGGCTTTTGGAGCAGTTCTTC.

This clonotype was recorded many times. CDR3 in amino acids: CSVRGGIYEQYF. Here the CDR3 DNA reads TGCAGCGTACGAGGTGGGATCTACGAGCAGTACTTC. The V and J genes are TRBV29-1 and TRBJ2-7; D is undetermined. The CDR3 loop spans 12 amino acids. In germline, CDR1 is SQVTM, CDR2 ANQGSEA. Trimming stripped 6 bases from V and 3 bases from J, with 12 bases between.

About this clonotype: This may be a read error: a much more frequent sequence differs by one nucleotide. The CDR3 end shows no conserved phenylalanine or tryptophan, and so a read error is likely. V usage is TRBV19 and J usage is TRBJ1-5, with D possibly matching TRBD1 (5 bases). Between the trimmed V and J ends, which lost 2 bases and 12 bases, there was a span of 11 bases. CDR3 length: 12 amino acids. Germline lookup yields CDR1 LNHDA and CDR2 SQIVND (reference sequence). Written as DNA, the CDR3 is TGTGCCAGTAGTATAAGGGGCAGTTTCCAGCATGTT. This gives the protein CASSIRGSFQHV.

A word on this clonotype: A read error may explain this, as a much larger clone is one base away. The chain has TRBV6-6 and TRBJ2-3; 15 bases match TRBD2. The CDR3 is 20 residues long. Germline V gives CDR1 MNHNY, CDR2 SVGAGI (reference sequence). V trimming: 6 bases; J trimming: 2 bases; junction bases outside the gene matches: 15. The chain's CDR3 is CASRPSPGTSGGRHTDTQYF. CDR3 bases: TGTGCCAGCAGACCCTCGCCCGGGACTAGCGGGGGGAGGCACACAGATACGCAGTATTTT.

There are a few counts of this clonotype. One end of the junction does not line up with germline, which may come from a read error. The rearrangement links TRBV20-1 to TRBJ2-1, with TRBD2 matching over 12 bases. Germline V gene lookup returns CDR1 DFQATT and CDR2 SNEGSKA (reference sequence). This CDR3 region has 16 residues. The CDR3 sequence: CSAPTTSGRLQDEQLF. The CDR3 bases are TGCAGTGCGCCAACTACTAGCGGGAGGCTACAAGATGAGCAGCTCTTC.

This clonotype was recorded at least ten times. The CDR3 DNA sequence: TGTGCCAGCAGTGAGGGGGGGGCGGATGGCTACACCTTC. It is translated as CASSEGGADGYTF. The rearrangement links TRBV6-1 to TRBJ1-2, with D tentatively TRBD1 (6 bases). Trimming took off 3 bases at V and 6 bases at J, with 11 bases between the two ends. CDR1 and CDR2 from the germline V gene are MNHNS and SASEGT. This CDR3 has 13 residues.

Ten or more counts support this clonotype. The rearrangement uses TRBV11-2 and TRBJ2-6; TRBD2 matches at 8 bases. Losses at the gene ends were 5 bases for V and 1 base for J; bases not matched to a gene: 10. The CDR3 covers 18 residues. Germline values: CDR1 SGHAT, CDR2 FQNNGV. The CDR3 is CASSPAGGKPSGANVLTF. CDR3 nucleotides: TGTGCCAGCAGCCCGGCGGGGGGCAAGCCGTCTGGGGCCAACGTCCTGACTTTC.

CDR3: CASSEFSGELFF. The CDR3 coding sequence is TGTGCCAGCAGTGAATTTTCCGGGGAGCTGTTTTTT. The gene calls are TRBV6-1 and TRBJ2-2; D remains unclear. The ends were cut back, 2 bases at V and 6 bases at J, with 4 bases in the middle. CDR1 is MNHNS, CDR2 SASEGT, per germline. The CDR3 length is 12 residues.

This clonotype was observed many times. This sequence joins TRBV20-1 and TRBJ2-3; D possibly corresponds to TRBD2 (5 bases). With 0 bases removed from V and 2 bases from J, the gap between germline ends came to 15 bases. Germline V CDR1 and CDR2: DFQATT, SNEGSKA (reference sequence). This CDR3 comprises 16 residues. The CDR3 reads CSARDLGRWNTDTQYF. CDR3 coding DNA: TGCAGTGCTAGAGATTTAGGGAGATGGAACACAGATACGCAGTATTTT.

J is TRBJ2-7 and V is TRBV2; TRBD1 matches at 8 bases. Germline V CDR1 and CDR2: SNHLY, FYNNEI. The CDR3 has 15 residues. V lost 6 bases, J lost 6 bases, and 13 bases stayed unmatched. CDR3 protein: CASSPPDRVISEQYF. The DNA for the CDR3 is TGTGCCAGCAGCCCCCCGGACAGGGTAATAAGCGAGCAGTACTTC.

The V and J genes are TRBV11-1 and TRBJ1-5; D gene ambiguous. This CDR3 contains 13 residues. Per germline, CDR1 SGHAT and CDR2 FQDESV (reference sequence). Trimming took 3 bases from V and 6 from J, leaving 9 bases between them. The CDR3 loop reads CASSFAGGQPQHF. CDR3 nucleotides: TGTGCCAGCAGCTTCGCAGGCGGTCAGCCCCAGCATTTT.

This clonotype was recorded many times. The chain carries TRBV20-1 and TRBJ2-7, with 8 bases lining up with TRBD2. This CDR3 contains 13 residues. V dropped 6 bases and J dropped 3; count of bases not matched to a gene: 7. Germline-derived CDR1 and CDR2 are DFQATT and SNEGSKA (reference sequence). The CDR3 reads CSAPRGGYYEQYF. The CDR3 nucleotides are TGCAGTGCACCCCGGGGGGGATACTACGAGCAGTACTTC.

CDR3 loop: CASSVVGANQPQHF. As DNA, the CDR3 is TGTGCCTCCTCGGTAGTCGGAGCCAATCAGCCCCAGCATTTT. V and J are TRBV30 and TRBJ1-5; no clear D. With 7 bases removed from V and 3 bases from J, the gap between germline ends came to 16 bases. The CDR3 consists of 14 residues. CDR1 is GTSNPN, CDR2 SVGIG, per germline (reference sequence).